This TCR beta chain was observed in a study of blood T cell repertoires in COVID-19. Those enrolled in Seattle joined during active infection and were followed longitudinally afterward. The CDR3 runs 14 residues. CDR1 and CDR2 from the germline V gene are SNHLY and FYNNEI. Losses at the gene ends were 7 bases for V and 4 bases for J; bases not matched to a gene: 7. In the original processing: Researchers report that nucleated cell counts were estimated from reference gene primer amplification. Clones were sequenced by immunoSEQ multiplex PCR, and TCRdb holds only the in-frame ones, with some missing. V, J and clone size are those of that table, while D and trimming were read from the DNA. The data contain about 280,000 clones, more than 70% of them seen just once; the ten biggest clones take up 11%.

Sequencing was carried out using peripheral blood. The TCR comes from a woman in her 30s with COVID-19, enrolled during active disease. The V and J genes are TRBV2 and TRBJ2-5, with 9 nucleotides matching TRBD1. The chain's CDR3 is CASTRQGGGETQYF. Here the CDR3 DNA reads TGTGCCAGCACGAGACAGGGGGGAGGAGAGACCCAGTACTTC.